Below, 20 T cell receptor beta chains from the same sample are listed, as sequenced in a study of blood T cell repertoires in COVID-19. TCRdb keeps only in-frame clones here, not all; method: immunoSEQ multiplex PCR. Of about 190,000 clones in the sample, around 89% are singletons; the top ten hold about 0.58%. Sequenced material: peripheral blood. Receptor source: a man aged 45 to 65 with acute or convalescent COVID-19.

The chain couples TRBV28 to TRBJ2-1; 8 bases line up with TRBD2. The CDR3 has 15 residues. The V gene end was trimmed by 6 bases and the J gene end by 7 bases; junction bases not matched to a gene: 11. Per the germline V gene, CDR1 is MDHEN and CDR2 is SYDVKM. CDR3 loop: CASRDLKLAANEQFF. As DNA, the CDR3 is TGTGCCAGCAGGGACCTGAAACTAGCGGCTAATGAGCAGTTCTTC. The complete variable domain, with remaining parts taken from reference TRBV28 and TRBJ2-1, reads DVKVTQSSRYLVKRTGEKVFLECVQDMDHENMFWYRQDPGLGLRLIYFSYDVKMKEKGDIPEGYSVSREKKERFSLILESASTNQTSMYLCASRDLKLAANEQFFGPGTRLTVL.

About this clone: Other DNA sequences within the sample encode an identical CDR3. The gene calls are TRBV5-4 and TRBJ2-5; TRBD1 matches 7 bases. This CDR3 region has 14 residues. V was pared by 1 base and J by 4 bases, with 4 bases of the junction left unmatched. Germline V gene sequence: CDR1 SGHNT, CDR2 YYREEE (reference sequence). The CDR3 nucleotides read TGTGCCAGCAGCTTGAAGGGGGCGGGAGAGACCCAGTACTTC. Translated: CASSLKGAGETQYF. Together with reference TRBV5-4 and TRBJ2-5, the CDR3 gives the full variable domain: ETGVTQSPTHLIKTRGQQVTLRCSSQSGHNTVSWYQQALGQGPQFIFQYYREEENGRGNFPPRFSGLQFPNYSSELNVNALELDDSALYLCASSLKGAGETQYFGPGTRLLVL.

The V gene is TRBV5-1, the J gene TRBJ1-5; no clear D gene. The germline V gene has CDR1 SGHRS and CDR2 YFSETQ. The CDR3 has 16 residues. With 4 bases removed from V and 0 bases from J, the gap between germline ends came to 14 bases. CDR3 loop: CASSPEQQNSNQPQHF. The DNA of the CDR3 is TGCGCCAGCAGCCCGGAGCAGCAGAATAGCAATCAGCCCCAGCATTTT.

The chain has TRBV3-1 (or the pseudogene TRBV3-2) and TRBJ1-1, with 7 bases matching TRBD1. Germline trimming cut 1 base from V and 10 bases from J; bases unmatched to any gene: 12. The CDR3 spans 15 residues. CDR1 and CDR2 from the germline V gene are LGHDT and YNNKEL (reference sequence). CDR3 protein: CASSQGPGRQGAAFF. CDR3 DNA sequence: TGTGCCAGCAGCCAAGGGCCGGGTAGACAGGGCGCAGCTTTCTTT.

The rearrangement links TRBV19 to TRBJ2-3; 8 nucleotides line up with TRBD1. Germline values: CDR1 LNHDA, CDR2 SQIVND (reference sequence). This CDR3 contains 15 residues. Trimming at V came to 7 bases and at J to 0 bases, leaving 6 bases not matched to a gene. The CDR3 DNA reads as TGTGCCAGTACCCCGACAGGGGCTAGCACAGATACGCAGTATTTT. Protein: CASTPTGASTDTQYF.

This clone was counted only a few times. The chain is built from TRBV27 and TRBJ1-2, with 7 bases fitting TRBD1. In germline, CDR1 is MNHEY, CDR2 SMNVEV (reference sequence). The junction had 4 bases not matched to a gene; V was cut back by 2 bases and J by 7 bases. There are 13 residues in the CDR3. The CDR3 DNA reads TGTGCCAGCAGTTTACAACAGGGGTTTGGCTACACCTTC. This encodes CASSLQQGFGYTF.

The J gene is TRBJ2-5, the V gene TRBV18; maybe TRBD1 (5 bases). V was trimmed by 0 bases and J by 5 bases, leaving 10 bases between them. Germline V lookup: CDR1 KGHSH, CDR2 LQKENI. This CDR3 is built from 14 residues. CDR3 sequence: CASSPPAGIETQYF. The CDR3 coding sequence is TGTGCCAGCTCACCACCCGCAGGGATCGAGACCCAGTACTTC.

The chain couples TRBV5-1 to TRBJ2-3; a weak D match, TRBD1 (6 bases). Germline CDR1 reads SGHRS; CDR2 reads YFSETQ. V lost 4 bases and J 2 bases, leaving 17 bases between the germline ends. The CDR3 covers 16 residues. CDR3 coding DNA: TGCGCCAGCAGCGAAACCCCGGGACATAACACAGATACGCAGTATTTT. Protein: CASSETPGHNTDTQYF.

DNA for the CDR3: TGTGCCAGCAGCGTAGAGGAGGGCGGGACCTTAACCGGGGAGCTGTTTTTT. Protein product: CASSVEEGGTLTGELFF. This rearrangement joins TRBV9 to TRBJ2-2; maybe TRBD2 (6 bases). V shed 0 bases and J shed 5 bases, with 17 bases lying between them. CDR1 is SGDLS, CDR2 YYNGEE, per germline. This CDR3 comprises 17 residues.

The chain carries TRBV7-9 and TRBJ1-4; 8 positions agree with TRBD1. Germline CDR1 SEHNR, CDR2 FQNEAQ (reference sequence). The CDR3 has 16 amino acids. J lost 3 bases, V lost 3 bases, and 6 bases had no gene match. The CDR3: CASSFWTGTANEKLFF. The CDR3 DNA sequence: TGTGCCAGCAGCTTCTGGACAGGGACCGCTAATGAAAAACTGTTTTTT.

V gene TRBV5-4 combines with J gene TRBJ2-7, with 9 bases matching TRBD1. The junction had 5 bases not matched to a gene; V was cut back by 4 bases and J by 0 bases. Germline V gene sequence: CDR1 SGHNT, CDR2 YYREEE (reference sequence). This CDR3 has 15 residues. The chain's CDR3 is CASSTGQGPSYEQYF. CDR3 DNA: TGTGCCAGCAGCACCGGACAGGGGCCCTCCTACGAGCAGTACTTC.

This clone occurred a few times. This chain connects TRBV7-6 to TRBJ2-5; D is perhaps TRBD1 (6 bases). CDR3 length equals 15 residues. CDR1 and CDR2 (germline): SGHVS, FNYEAQ. V lost 0 bases and J lost 8, with 16 bases in between. CDR3 sequence reads: CASSLAPTGPGTQYF. CDR3 coding DNA: TGTGCCAGCAGCTTAGCCCCAACAGGGCCGGGAACCCAGTACTTC.

The chain couples TRBV7-9 to TRBJ2-3; weak D call: TRBD1 (5 bases). This CDR3 is 15 amino acids long. Trimming left V 4 bases short and J 0 bases short, with 11 bases between. CDR1 and CDR2 from the germline V gene are SEHNR and FQNEAQ (reference sequence). CDR3 nucleotides: TGTGCCAGCAGCTATCAGGGAACTAGCACAGATACGCAGTATTTT. Protein: CASSYQGTSTDTQYF.

This sequence joins TRBV5-3 and TRBJ2-5; D uncertain. TRBV5-3 is placed among ORFs of uncertain function. The CDR3 length is 16 residues. Trimming stripped 0 bases from V and 5 bases from J, with 17 bases between. The DNA of the CDR3 is TGTGCCAGAAGCTTGGAGGTCACCCCCGAGGAGGAGACCCAGTACTTC. Protein product: CARSLEVTPEEETQYF.

V and J are TRBV28 and TRBJ2-7; a possible D gene is TRBD1 (6 bases). The CDR3 runs to 17 residues. Germline V gene sequence: CDR1 MDHEN, CDR2 SYDVKM. The V gene lost 7 bases and the J gene lost 0 bases, with 22 bases spanning the gap. In DNA, the CDR3 is TGTGCCAGCATCCCACAGGGTTCGGCGACGAGCTCCTACGAGCAGTACTTC. This translates into CASIPQGSATSSYEQYF.

J is TRBJ2-5 and V is TRBV2, with TRBD2 as a possible D gene (5 bases). V lost 3 bases and J lost 7, with 12 bases in between. Germline CDR1 is SNHLY and CDR2 is FYNNEI. The CDR3 loop spans 13 amino acids. The CDR3 nucleotides are TGTGCCAGCAGTGACTTCCTAGAGGGGACCCAGTACTTC. Translation: CASSDFLEGTQYF.

In regard to this clone: The identical CDR3 is also encoded by other nucleotide sequences in the sample. The chain uses TRBV3-1 (or the pseudogene TRBV3-2) and TRBJ2-7; D gene uncertain. The CDR3 runs 11 residues. Germline-derived CDR1 and CDR2 are LGHDT and YNNKEL (reference sequence). V dropped 2 bases and J dropped 4 bases, with 3 bases sitting between them. The CDR3 nucleotides are TGTGCCAGCAGCCAATCATACGAGCAGTACTTC. Translated: CASSQSYEQYF.

This chain connects TRBV6-5 to TRBJ2-3; 8 nucleotides line up with TRBD2. The CDR3 is made up of 15 amino acids. CDR1 MNHEY and CDR2 SVGAGI come from the germline V gene. V lost 6 bases, J lost 3 bases, and 8 bases stayed unmatched. The CDR3 sequence: CASRNLGGGTDTQYF. CDR3 coding DNA: TGTGCCAGCAGAAACCTCGGGGGGGGTACAGATACGCAGTATTTT.

The chain combines TRBV18 with TRBJ2-2, with 9 bases fitting TRBD1. CDR3 length: 15 residues. Germline V lookup: CDR1 KGHSH, CDR2 LQKENI. The J segment lost 4 bases and the V segment lost 3 bases, leaving 3 bases of the junction unmatched. The CDR3 nucleotides read TGTGCCAGCTCACCGGGACAGGGACGCACCGGGGAGCTGTTTTTT. This translates into CASSPGQGRTGELFF.

In regard to this clone: Additional DNA sequences in this sample encode the identical CDR3. The chain combines TRBV11-2 with TRBJ2-5, with D perhaps matching TRBD1 (5 bases). The V gene lost 1 base and the J gene lost 5 bases, with 8 bases spanning the gap. The CDR3 has 13 amino acids. In germline, CDR1 is SGHAT, CDR2 FQNNGV. The CDR3 nucleotides are TGTGCCAGCAGCTTAGGATACAGGGAGACCCAGTACTTC. Translation gives CASSLGYRETQYF.